Included here is one T cell receptor beta chain sequence, with context. This entry is derived from a study of tumour-infiltrating T cells in Burkitt lymphoma. This CDR3 is 13 amino acids long. Germline V CDR1 and CDR2: SGHRS, YFSETQ. Trimming took 0 bases from V and 3 from J; bases not matched to a gene: 0. The method was immunoSEQ multiplex PCR; TCRdb's version includes in-frame clones alone and lacks a portion of them. The sample records 6,000 to 8,500 clones, over 60% being singletons. The source is a human donor with diffuse large B-cell lymphoma. The rearrangement uses TRBV5-1 and TRBJ2-7, with 7 bases fitting TRBD1. The specimen sequenced was tumor tissue. In DNA, the CDR3 is TGCGCCAGCAGCTTGGACAGGGGCTACGAGCAGTACTTC. Translating gives CASSLDRGYEQYF.